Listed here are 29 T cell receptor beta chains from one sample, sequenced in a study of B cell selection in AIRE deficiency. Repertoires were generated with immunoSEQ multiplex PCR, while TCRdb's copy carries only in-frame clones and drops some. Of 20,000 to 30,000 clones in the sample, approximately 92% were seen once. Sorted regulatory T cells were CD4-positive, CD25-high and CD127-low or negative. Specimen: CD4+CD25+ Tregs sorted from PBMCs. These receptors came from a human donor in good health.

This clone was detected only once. CDR3 amino acids: CASSPGAANEQFF. In DNA, the CDR3 is TGTGCCAGCTCACCCGGGGCGGCGAATGAGCAGTTCTTC. J is TRBJ2-1 and V is TRBV18, with D possibly being TRBD1 or TRBD2 (5 bases each). CDR3 size: 13 residues. Germline V gene lookup returns CDR1 KGHSH and CDR2 LQKENI. V was shortened by 3 bases and J by 7 bases, with 10 bases between the two germline ends.

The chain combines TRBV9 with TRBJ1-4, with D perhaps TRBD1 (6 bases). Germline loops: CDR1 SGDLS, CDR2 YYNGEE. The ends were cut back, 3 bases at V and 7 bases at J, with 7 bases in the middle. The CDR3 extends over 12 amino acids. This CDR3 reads CASSGRGEKLFF. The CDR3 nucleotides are TGTGCCAGCAGCGGCAGGGGTGAAAAACTGTTTTTT. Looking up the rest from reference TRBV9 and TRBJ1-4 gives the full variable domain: DSGVTQTPKHLITATGQRVTLRCSPRSGDLSVYWYQQSLDQGLQFLIQYYNGEERAKGNILERFSAQQFPDLHSELNLSSLELGDSALYFCASSGRGEKLFFGSGTQLSVL.

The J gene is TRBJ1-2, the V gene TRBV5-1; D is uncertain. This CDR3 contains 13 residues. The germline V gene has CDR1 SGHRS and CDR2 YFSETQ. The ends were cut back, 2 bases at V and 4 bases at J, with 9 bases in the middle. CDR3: CASSFEVGYGYTF. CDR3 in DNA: TGCGCCAGCAGCTTCGAGGTGGGCTATGGCTACACCTTC.

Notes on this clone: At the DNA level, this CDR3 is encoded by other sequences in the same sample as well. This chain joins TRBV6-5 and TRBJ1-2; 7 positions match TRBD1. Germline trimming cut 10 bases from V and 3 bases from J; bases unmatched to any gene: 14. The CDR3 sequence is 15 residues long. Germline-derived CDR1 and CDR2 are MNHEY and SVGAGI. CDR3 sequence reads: CATRSGGGGDYGYTF. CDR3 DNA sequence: TGTGCCACCCGGTCGGGAGGGGGCGGTGACTATGGCTACACCTTC.

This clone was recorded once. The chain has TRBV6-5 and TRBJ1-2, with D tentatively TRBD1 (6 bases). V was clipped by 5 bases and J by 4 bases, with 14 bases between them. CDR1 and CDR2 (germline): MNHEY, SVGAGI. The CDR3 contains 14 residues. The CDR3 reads CASSTGQKVYGYTF. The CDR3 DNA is TGTGCCAGCAGTACAGGACAGAAGGTCTATGGCTACACCTTC.

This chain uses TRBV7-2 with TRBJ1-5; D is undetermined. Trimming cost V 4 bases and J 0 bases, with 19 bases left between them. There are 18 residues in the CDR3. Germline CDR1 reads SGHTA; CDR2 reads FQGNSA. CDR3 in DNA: TGTGCCAGCAGCTCGAGGACGGGAGGGATGTATAGCAATCAGCCCCAGCATTTT. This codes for CASSSRTGGMYSNQPQHF. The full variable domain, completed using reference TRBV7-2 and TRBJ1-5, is GAGVSQSPSNKVTEKGKDVELRCDPISGHTALYWYRQSLGQGLEFLIYFQGNSAPDKSGLPSDRFSAERTGGSVSTLTIQRTQQEDSAVYLCASSSRTGGMYSNQPQHFGDGTRLSIL.

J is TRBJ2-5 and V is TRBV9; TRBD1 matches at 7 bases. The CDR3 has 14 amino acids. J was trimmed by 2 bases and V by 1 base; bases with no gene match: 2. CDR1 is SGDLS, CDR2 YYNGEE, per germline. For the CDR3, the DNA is TGTGCCAGCAGCGTACGGGACAGACAAGAGACCCAGTACTTC. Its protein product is CASSVRDRQETQYF. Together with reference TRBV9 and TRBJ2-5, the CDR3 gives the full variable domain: DSGVTQTPKHLITATGQRVTLRCSPRSGDLSVYWYQQSLDQGLQFLIQYYNGEERAKGNILERFSAQQFPDLHSELNLSSLELGDSALYFCASSVRDRQETQYFGPGTRLLVL.

CDR3 protein: CASSHNLRDTQYF. Here the CDR3 DNA reads TGTGCCAGCAGCCATAACCTTCGAGATACGCAGTATTTT. V gene TRBV11-2 combines with J gene TRBJ2-3; D unclear. Germline V gene data show CDR1 as SGHAT and CDR2 as FQNNGV. Trimming pared 5 bases from V and 5 bases from J, leaving 11 bases between. This CDR3 is 13 amino acids long.

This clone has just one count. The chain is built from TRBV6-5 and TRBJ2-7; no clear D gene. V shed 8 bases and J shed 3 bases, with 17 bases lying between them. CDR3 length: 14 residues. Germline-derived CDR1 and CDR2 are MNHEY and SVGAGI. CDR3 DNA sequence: TGTGCCAGCCGCGCCCTCTACAAGTTCTACGAGCAGTACTTC. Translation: CASRALYKFYEQYF.

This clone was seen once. In nucleotides, the CDR3 is TGTGCCAGCTCTCGAACCCGGGGGGGAGACGAGACCCAGTACTTC. Translation: CASSRTRGGDETQYF. J is TRBJ2-5 and V is TRBV18, with 8 bases identical to TRBD2. The V and J ends lost 6 bases and 5 bases, in that order; junction bases with no gene match: 11. CDR1 KGHSH and CDR2 LQKENI come from the germline V gene. The CDR3 consists of 15 residues.

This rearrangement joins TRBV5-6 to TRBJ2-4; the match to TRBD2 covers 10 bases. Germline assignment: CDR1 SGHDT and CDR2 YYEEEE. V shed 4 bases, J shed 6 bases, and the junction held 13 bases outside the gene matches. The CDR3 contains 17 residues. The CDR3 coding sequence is TGTGCCAGCAGCGCCGGGACTAGCGTGCGGTCCGCAAACATTCAGTACTTC. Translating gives CASSAGTSVRSANIQYF. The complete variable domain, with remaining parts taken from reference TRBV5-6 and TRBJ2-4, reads DAGVTQSPTHLIKTRGQQVTLRCSPKSGHDTVSWYQQALGQGPQFIFQYYEEEERQRGNFPDRFSGHQFPNYSSELNVNALLLGDSALYLCASSAGTSVRSANIQYFGAGTRLSVL.

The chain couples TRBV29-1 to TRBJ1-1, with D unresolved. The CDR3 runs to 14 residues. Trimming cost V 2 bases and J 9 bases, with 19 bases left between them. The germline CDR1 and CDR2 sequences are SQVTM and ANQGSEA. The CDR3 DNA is TGCAGCGTTGAATTACTGGGGTCTGCGGGAAAAGCTTTCTTT. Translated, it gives CSVELLGSAGKAFF.

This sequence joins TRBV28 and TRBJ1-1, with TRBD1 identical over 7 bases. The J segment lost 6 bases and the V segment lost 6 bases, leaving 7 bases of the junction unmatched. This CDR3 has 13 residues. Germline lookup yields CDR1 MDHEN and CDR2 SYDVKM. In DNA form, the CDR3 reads TGTGCCAGCAGATTCAGGGGGTACCCTGAAGCTTTCTTT. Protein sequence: CASRFRGYPEAFF.

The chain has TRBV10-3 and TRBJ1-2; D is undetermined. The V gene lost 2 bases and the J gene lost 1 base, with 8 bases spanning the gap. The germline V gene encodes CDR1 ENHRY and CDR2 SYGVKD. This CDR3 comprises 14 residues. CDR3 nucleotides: TGTGCCATCAGTGAGGCAGCCTATAACTATGGCTACACCTTC. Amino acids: CAISEAAYNYGYTF.

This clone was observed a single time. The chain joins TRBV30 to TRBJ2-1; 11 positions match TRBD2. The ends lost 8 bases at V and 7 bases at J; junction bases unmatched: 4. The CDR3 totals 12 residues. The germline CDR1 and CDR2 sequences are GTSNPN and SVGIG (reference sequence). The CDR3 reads CAPGLAVNEQFF. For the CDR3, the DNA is TGTGCCCCGGGACTAGCGGTTAATGAGCAGTTCTTC. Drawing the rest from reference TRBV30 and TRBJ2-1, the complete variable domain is SQTIHQWPATLVQPVGSPLSLECTVEGTSNPNLYWYRQAAGRGLQLLFYSVGIGQISSEVPQNLSASRPQDRQFILSSKKLLLSDSGFYLCAPGLAVNEQFFGPGTRLTVL.

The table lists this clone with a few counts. For the CDR3, the DNA is TGCGCCAGCGCTCCTAATAGCAATCAGCCCCAGCATTTT. Amino acid sequence: CASAPNSNQPQHF. The V gene is TRBV23-1, the J gene TRBJ1-5; no reliable D call. TRBV23-1 is marked as an open reading frame, function uncertain. With 8 bases removed from V and 0 bases from J, the gap between germline ends came to 8 bases. CDR3 size: 13 residues.

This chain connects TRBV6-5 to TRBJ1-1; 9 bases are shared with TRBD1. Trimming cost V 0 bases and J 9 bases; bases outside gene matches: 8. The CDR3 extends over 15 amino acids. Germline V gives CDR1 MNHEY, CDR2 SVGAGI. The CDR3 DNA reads TGTGCCAGCAGTTACTCGGGACAGGGTCACCAAAAAGCTTTCTTT. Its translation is CASSYSGQGHQKAFF.

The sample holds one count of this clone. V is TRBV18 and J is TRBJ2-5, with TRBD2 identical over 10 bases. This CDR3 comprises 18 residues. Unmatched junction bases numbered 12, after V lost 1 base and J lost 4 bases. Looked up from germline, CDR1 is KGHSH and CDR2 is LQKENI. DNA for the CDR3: TGTGCCAGCTCACCACAATACGGAGCGGGGGGGCGTAGAGAGACCCAGTACTTC. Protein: CASSPQYGAGGRRETQYF.

In nucleotides, the CDR3 is TGTGCCAGCAGCCCGAACAGGGGCTACGAGCAGTACTTC. Encoded protein: CASSPNRGYEQYF. The chain couples TRBV7-2 to TRBJ2-7, with TRBD1 identical over 7 bases. Trimming cost V 5 bases and J 3 bases; bases outside gene matches: 4. The CDR3 is made up of 13 amino acids. From germline, CDR1 is SGHTA and CDR2 FQGNSA.

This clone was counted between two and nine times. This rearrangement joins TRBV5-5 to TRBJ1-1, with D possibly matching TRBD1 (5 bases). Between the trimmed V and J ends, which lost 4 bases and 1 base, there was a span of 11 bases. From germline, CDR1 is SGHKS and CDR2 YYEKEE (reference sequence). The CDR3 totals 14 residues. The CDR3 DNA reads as TGTGCCAGCAGCGTTGGCGGGGCGAACACTGAAGCTTTCTTT. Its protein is CASSVGGANTEAFF.

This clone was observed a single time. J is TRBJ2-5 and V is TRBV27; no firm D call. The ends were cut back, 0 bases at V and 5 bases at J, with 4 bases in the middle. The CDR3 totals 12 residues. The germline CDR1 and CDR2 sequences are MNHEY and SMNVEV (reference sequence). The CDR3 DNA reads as TGTGCCAGCAGTTTATCTGGGGAGACCCAGTACTTC. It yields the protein CASSLSGETQYF.

CDR3 nucleotide sequence: TGTGCCAGTAGTACGACAGGAATGGGTTCACCCCTCCACTTT. It yields the protein CASSTTGMGSPLHF. The chain uses TRBV19 and TRBJ1-6; D possibly corresponds to TRBD1 (6 bases). The V end lost 4 bases, the J end lost 9 bases, and 13 bases lay between the germline ends. Germline values: CDR1 LNHDA, CDR2 SQIVND (reference sequence). This CDR3 region has 14 residues.

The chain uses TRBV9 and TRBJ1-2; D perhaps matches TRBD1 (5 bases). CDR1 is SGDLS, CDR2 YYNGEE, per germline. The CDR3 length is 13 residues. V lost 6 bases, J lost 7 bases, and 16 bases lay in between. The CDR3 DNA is TGTGCCAGCACGAGGGCACAGGTGGGTGGCTACACCTTC. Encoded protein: CASTRAQVGGYTF.

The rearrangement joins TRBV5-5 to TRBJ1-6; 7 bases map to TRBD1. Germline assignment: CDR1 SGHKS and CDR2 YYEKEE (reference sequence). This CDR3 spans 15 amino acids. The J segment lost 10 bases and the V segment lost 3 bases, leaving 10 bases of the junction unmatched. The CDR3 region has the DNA TGTGCCAGCAGCTCGGAAAACAGGGGTCGGTCACCCCTCCACTTT. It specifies CASSSENRGRSPLHF.

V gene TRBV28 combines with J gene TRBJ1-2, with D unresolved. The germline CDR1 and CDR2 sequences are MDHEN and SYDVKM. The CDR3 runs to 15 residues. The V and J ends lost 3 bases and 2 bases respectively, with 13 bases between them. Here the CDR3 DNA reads TGTGCCAGCAGTTTTTGGTCGGATCCCAACTATGGCTACACCTTC. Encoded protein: CASSFWSDPNYGYTF.

The CDR3 DNA sequence: TGTGCCTGGGTCCCCGGGACTAGCGGCATTCAGTACTTC. It codes for CAWVPGTSGIQYF. The chain combines TRBV30 with TRBJ2-4, with 11 bases lining up with TRBD2. J lost 9 bases, V lost 5 bases, and 6 bases had no gene match. Germline assignment: CDR1 GTSNPN and CDR2 SVGIG (reference sequence). The CDR3 has 13 residues.

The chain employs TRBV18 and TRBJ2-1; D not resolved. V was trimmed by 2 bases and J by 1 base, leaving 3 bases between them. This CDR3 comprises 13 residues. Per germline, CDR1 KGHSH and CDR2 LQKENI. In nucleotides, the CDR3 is TGTGCCAGCTCACCAGAGTCCTACAATGAGCAGTTCTTC. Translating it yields CASSPESYNEQFF. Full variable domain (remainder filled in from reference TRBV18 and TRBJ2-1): NAGVMQNPRHLVRRRGQEARLRCSPMKGHSHVYWYRQLPEEGLKFMVYLQKENIIDESGMPKERFSAEFPKEGPSILRIQQVVRGDSAAYFCASSPESYNEQFFGPGTRLTVL.

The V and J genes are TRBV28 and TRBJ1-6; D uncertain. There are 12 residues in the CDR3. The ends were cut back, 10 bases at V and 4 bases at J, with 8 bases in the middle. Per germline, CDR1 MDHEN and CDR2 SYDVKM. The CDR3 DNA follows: TGTGCCACCAGAGGGTATAATTCACCCCTCCACTTT. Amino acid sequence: CATRGYNSPLHF.

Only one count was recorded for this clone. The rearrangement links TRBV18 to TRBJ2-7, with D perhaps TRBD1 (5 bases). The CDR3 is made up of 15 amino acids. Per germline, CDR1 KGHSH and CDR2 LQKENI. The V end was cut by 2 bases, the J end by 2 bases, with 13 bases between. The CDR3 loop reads CASSPSTEVTYEQYF. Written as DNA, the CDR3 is TGTGCCAGCTCACCATCGACAGAAGTCACCTACGAGCAGTACTTC.